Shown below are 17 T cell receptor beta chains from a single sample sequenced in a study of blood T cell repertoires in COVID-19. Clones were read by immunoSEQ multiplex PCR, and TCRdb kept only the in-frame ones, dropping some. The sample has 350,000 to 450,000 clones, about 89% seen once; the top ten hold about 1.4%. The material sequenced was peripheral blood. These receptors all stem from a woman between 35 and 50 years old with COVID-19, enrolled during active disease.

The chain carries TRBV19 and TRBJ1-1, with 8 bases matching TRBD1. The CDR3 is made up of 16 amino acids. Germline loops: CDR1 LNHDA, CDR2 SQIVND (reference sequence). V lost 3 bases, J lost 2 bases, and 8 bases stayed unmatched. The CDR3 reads CASSIRQGAGNTEAFF. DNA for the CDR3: TGTGCCAGTAGTATCCGGCAGGGGGCGGGAAACACTGAAGCTTTCTTT.

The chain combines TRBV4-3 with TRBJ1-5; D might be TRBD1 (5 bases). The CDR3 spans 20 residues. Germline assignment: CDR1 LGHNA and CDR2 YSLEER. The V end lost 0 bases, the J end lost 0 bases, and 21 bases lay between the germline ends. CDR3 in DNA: TGCGCCAGCAGCCAAGAAGTTGCCTTGGGGGGACTGGTTAGCAATCAGCCCCAGCATTTT. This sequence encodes CASSQEVALGGLVSNQPQHF.

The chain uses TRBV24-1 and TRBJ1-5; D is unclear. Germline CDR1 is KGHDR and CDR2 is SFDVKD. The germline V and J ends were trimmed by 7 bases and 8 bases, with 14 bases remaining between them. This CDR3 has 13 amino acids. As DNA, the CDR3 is TGTGCCACCAGCGACTCGGGAAGAGAGCCCCAGCATTTT. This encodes CATSDSGREPQHF.

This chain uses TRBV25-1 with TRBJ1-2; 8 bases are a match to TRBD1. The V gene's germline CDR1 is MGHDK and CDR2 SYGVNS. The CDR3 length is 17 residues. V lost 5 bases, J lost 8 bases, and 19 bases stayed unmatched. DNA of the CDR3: TGTGCCAGCAGTTTAACTCCGAGGACAGGGATCCTTGGCGGCTACACCTTC. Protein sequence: CASSLTPRTGILGGYTF.

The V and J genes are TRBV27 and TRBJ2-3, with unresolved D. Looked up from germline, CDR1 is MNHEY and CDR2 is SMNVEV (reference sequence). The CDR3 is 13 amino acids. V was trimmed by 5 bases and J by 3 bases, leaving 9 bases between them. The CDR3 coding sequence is TGTGCCAGCAGTGGGCTACCGACAGATACGCAGTATTTT. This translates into CASSGLPTDTQYF.

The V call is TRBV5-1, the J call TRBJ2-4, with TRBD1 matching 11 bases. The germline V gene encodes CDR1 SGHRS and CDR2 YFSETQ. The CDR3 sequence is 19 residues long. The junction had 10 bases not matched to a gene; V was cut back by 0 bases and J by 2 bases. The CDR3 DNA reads TGCGCCAGCAGCTTGGGGGACAGGGGGTCGCCGGGGTCCAAAAACATTCAGTACTTC. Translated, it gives CASSLGDRGSPGSKNIQYF. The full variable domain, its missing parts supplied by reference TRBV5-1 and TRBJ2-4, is KAGVTQTPRYLIKTRGQQVTLSCSPISGHRSVSWYQQTPGQGLQFLFEYFSETQRNKGNFPGRFSGRQFSNSRSEMNVSTLELGDSALYLCASSLGDRGSPGSKNIQYFGAGTRLSVL.

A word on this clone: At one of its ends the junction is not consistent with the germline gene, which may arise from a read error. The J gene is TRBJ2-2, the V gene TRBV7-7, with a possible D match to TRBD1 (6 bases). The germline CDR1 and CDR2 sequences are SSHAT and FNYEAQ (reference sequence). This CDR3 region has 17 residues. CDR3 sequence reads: CASSPTQVGAGTRELFF. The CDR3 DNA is TGTGCTAGCAGCCCTACCCAAGTGGGGGCAGGGACAAGGGAGCTGTTTTTT.

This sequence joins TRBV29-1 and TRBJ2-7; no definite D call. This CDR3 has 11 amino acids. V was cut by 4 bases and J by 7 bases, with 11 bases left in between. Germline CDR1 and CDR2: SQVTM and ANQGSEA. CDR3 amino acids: CSVALGREQYF. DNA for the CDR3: TGCAGCGTTGCCCTAGGAAGGGAGCAGTACTTC.

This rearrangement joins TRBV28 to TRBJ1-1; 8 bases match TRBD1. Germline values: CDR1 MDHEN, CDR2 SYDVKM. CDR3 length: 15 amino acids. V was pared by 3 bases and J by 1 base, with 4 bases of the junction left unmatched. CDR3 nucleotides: TGTGCCAGCAGTTTCAGTGACAGGGGGAACACTGAAGCTTTCTTT. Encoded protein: CASSFSDRGNTEAFF.

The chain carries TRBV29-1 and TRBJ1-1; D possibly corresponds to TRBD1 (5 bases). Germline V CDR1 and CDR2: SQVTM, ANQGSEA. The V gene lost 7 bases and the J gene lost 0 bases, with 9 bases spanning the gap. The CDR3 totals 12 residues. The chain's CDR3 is CSAGGMNTEAFF. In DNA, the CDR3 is TGCAGCGCCGGGGGGATGAACACTGAAGCTTTCTTT.

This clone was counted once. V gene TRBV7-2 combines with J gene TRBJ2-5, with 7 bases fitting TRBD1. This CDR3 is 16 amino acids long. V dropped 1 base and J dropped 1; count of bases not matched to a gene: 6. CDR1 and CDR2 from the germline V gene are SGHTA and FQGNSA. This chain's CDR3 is CASSLGGGQRQETQYF. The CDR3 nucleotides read TGTGCCAGCAGCTTAGGAGGGGGACAGCGCCAAGAGACCCAGTACTTC.

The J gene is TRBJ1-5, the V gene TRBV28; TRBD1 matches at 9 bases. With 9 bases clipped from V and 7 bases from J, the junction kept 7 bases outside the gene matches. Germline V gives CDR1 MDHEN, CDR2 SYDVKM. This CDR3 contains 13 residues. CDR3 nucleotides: TGTGCCAGTACCACAGGGGGCTGGCAGCCCCAGCATTTT. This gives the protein CASTTGGWQPQHF.

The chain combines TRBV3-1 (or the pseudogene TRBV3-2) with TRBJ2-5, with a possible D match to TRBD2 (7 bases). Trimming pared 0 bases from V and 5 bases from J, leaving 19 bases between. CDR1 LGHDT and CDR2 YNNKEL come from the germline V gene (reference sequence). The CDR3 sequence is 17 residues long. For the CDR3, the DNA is TGTGCCAGCAGCCAAGAGGCGGAGGGGGGGGCTTGGGAGACCCAGTACTTC. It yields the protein CASSQEAEGGAWETQYF.

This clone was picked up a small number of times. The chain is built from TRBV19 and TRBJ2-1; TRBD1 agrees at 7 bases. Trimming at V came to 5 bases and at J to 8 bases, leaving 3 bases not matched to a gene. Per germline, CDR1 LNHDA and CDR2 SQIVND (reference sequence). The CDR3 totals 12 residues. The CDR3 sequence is CASSSTGYEQFF. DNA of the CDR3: TGTGCCAGTAGTTCGACAGGGTATGAGCAGTTCTTC. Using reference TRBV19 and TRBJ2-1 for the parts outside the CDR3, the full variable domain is DGGITQSPKYLFRKEGQNVTLSCEQNLNHDAMYWYRQDPGQGLRLIYYSQIVNDFQKGDIAEGYSVSREKKESFPLTVTSAQKNPTAFYLCASSSTGYEQFFGPGTRLTVL.

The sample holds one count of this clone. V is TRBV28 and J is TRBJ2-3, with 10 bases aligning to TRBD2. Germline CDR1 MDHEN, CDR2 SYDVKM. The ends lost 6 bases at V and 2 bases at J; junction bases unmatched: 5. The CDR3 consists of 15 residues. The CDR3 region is CASSELAGITDTQYF. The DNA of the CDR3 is TGTGCCAGCAGCGAACTAGCGGGGATCACAGATACGCAGTATTTT.

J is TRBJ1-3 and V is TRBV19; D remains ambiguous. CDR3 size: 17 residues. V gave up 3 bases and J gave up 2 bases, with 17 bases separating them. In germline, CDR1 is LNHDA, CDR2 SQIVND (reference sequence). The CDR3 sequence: CASSISPGEAAGNTIYF. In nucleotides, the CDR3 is TGTGCCAGTAGTATCTCTCCTGGGGAAGCGGCTGGAAACACCATATATTTT.

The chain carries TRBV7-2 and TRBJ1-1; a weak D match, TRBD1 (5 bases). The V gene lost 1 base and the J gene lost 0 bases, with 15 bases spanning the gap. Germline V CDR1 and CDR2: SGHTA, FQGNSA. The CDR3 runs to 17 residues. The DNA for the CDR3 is TGTGCCAGCAGCTTAGGGGGTATTGGGGCTATGAACACTGAAGCTTTCTTT. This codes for CASSLGGIGAMNTEAFF.